These 5 T cell receptor beta chains were sequenced from one sample in a study of cytomegalovirus exposure and HLA in healthy donors. Vbeta (60) and Jbeta (13) primers were used in the PCR. Using immunoSEQ multiplex PCR, the repertoire was profiled, and TCRdb retains in-frame clones only, with some absent. The sample gives around 110,000 clones, around 75% of which show up once; about 1.6% is in the top ten. The sample was PBMCs. These receptors all come from a woman in her late teens or twenties in good health and CMV-seronegative.

The gene calls are TRBV30 and TRBJ1-5; TRBD1 might be the D (5 bases). CDR3 size: 13 residues. Germline V CDR1 and CDR2: GTSNPN, SVGIG (reference sequence). Trimming shortened V by 1 base and J by 3 bases, and 7 bases separated the two germline ends. The CDR3 DNA follows: TGTGCCTGGAGTGACAGGTCCAATCAGCCCCAGCATTTT. Protein sequence: CAWSDRSNQPQHF.

The chain links TRBV30 to TRBJ1-3; TRBD1 agrees at 7 bases. There are 13 residues in the CDR3. Germline V CDR1 and CDR2: GTSNPN, SVGIG (reference sequence). V lost 5 bases to trimming and J lost 1 base; unmatched junction nucleotides: 2. The CDR3 DNA reads TGTGCCTGGGACAGGGCGTCTGGAAACACCATATATTTT. Translated, it gives CAWDRASGNTIYF.

The chain employs TRBV15 and TRBJ2-3; D unresolved. This CDR3 is built from 15 residues. The germline V gene has CDR1 LNHNV and CDR2 YYDKDF (reference sequence). V dropped 3 bases and J dropped 0 bases, with 10 bases sitting between them. As DNA, the CDR3 is TGTGCCACCAGCAGTGTATCTCTTAGCACAGATACGCAGTATTTT. This codes for CATSSVSLSTDTQYF.

This clone has only one observation. The chain joins TRBV6-6 to TRBJ1-4; TRBD1 might be the D (5 bases). This CDR3 is built from 11 residues. The germline V gene encodes CDR1 MNHNY and CDR2 SVGAGI (reference sequence). Trimming took 2 bases from V and 17 from J, leaving 12 bases between them. CDR3 region: CASSYGGIRFF. CDR3 in DNA: TGTGCCAGCAGTTACGGGGGGATCCGTTTTTTT.

The J gene is TRBJ1-5, the V gene TRBV2; D gene ambiguous. Germline V gene data show CDR1 as SNHLY and CDR2 as FYNNEI. Trimming shortened V by 7 bases and J by 4 bases, and 11 bases separated the two germline ends. The CDR3 has 13 amino acids. Here the CDR3 reads CASTNSPNQPQHF. Here the CDR3 DNA reads TGTGCCAGCACGAACAGTCCTAATCAGCCCCAGCATTTT.